This T cell receptor (beta chain) was observed in a study of T-cell memory formation after mild COVID-19. Across the whole study: There were largely donor-specific TCR clusters. Study outcomes and limitations: Some responding clones appeared in pre-infection memory, suggesting cross-reactive memory joined. CD4/CD8 balance held among clones contracting day 15 to 85, and later expanders leaned CD4+.

Germline CDR1 is MNHEY and CDR2 is SVGAGI. The germline V and J ends were trimmed by 2 bases and 8 bases, with 12 bases remaining between them. The CDR3 sequence is 13 residues long. On this clonotype itself: The antigen is undetermined.

Constant-segment-primed 5'RACE gave TCR alpha and TCR beta cDNA libraries with sample barcodes and UMIs. TCRdb ran MiXCR on the 5' RACE reads and lists one entry per CDR3 protein. The data hold around 340,000 distinct CDR3 sequences, with about 15% observed a single time. The chain combines TRBV6-5 with TRBJ1-2; no clear D gene. The specimen was PBMCs or a T cell subset sorted from them (not recorded which). The receptor was derived from a man younger than 35 who had mild COVID-19 (a few samples of this study predate the infection). Cell type and time point are not known. CDR3 coding DNA: TGTGCCAGCAGTTACGCGTCCGTGGGGGGCTACACCTTC. This encodes CASSYASVGGYTF.